Below, 23 T cell receptor beta chains from the same sample are listed, as sequenced in a study of cytomegalovirus exposure and HLA in healthy donors. The primer mix had 60 Vbeta and 13 Jbeta primers. TCRdb's copy holds only in-frame clones and misses some; the assay was immunoSEQ multiplex PCR. Here the sample spans roughly 100,000 clones, 55% to 75% being singletons. The sequenced material came from PBMCs. These receptors were collected from a woman between 45 and 65 years old in good health and CMV-seropositive.

V usage is TRBV6-5 and J usage is TRBJ1-1; D might be TRBD1 (6 bases). V lost 7 bases and J lost 11, with 20 bases in between. The CDR3 totals 13 residues. Germline CDR1 MNHEY, CDR2 SVGAGI. In DNA form, the CDR3 reads TGTGCCAGCAATGGGGGGGCGCGGGTTCCGGCTTTCTTT. Amino acid sequence: CASNGGARVPAFF.

V gene TRBV28 combines with J gene TRBJ2-7, with 7 bases fitting TRBD1. Looked up from germline, CDR1 is MDHEN and CDR2 is SYDVKM. The trim removed 5 bases at V and 0 bases at J, leaving 1 base unmatched. The CDR3 contains 13 residues. The DNA of the CDR3 is TGTGCCAGCAGTGCAGGGGGCTCCTACGAGCAGTACTTC. This sequence encodes CASSAGGSYEQYF.

The chain is built from TRBV11-3 and TRBJ2-5; 10 nucleotides line up with TRBD2. The J call may be faulty, since TRBJ2-7 better matches the DNA end. The CDR3 runs to 17 residues. CDR1 is SGHNT and CDR2 is YENEEA in the germline V gene. Here the CDR3 reads CASSSTDPSGSPYEQYF. The DNA of the CDR3 is TGTGCCAGCAGCTCAACCGACCCTAGCGGGAGCCCCTACGAGCAGTACTTC.

The rearrangement joins TRBV10-3 to TRBJ2-1; D ambiguous. V was cut by 5 bases and J by 0 bases, with 8 bases left in between. The length of the CDR3 is 14 residues. In germline, CDR1 is ENHRY, CDR2 SYGVKD. The chain's CDR3 is CAISSMSSYNEQFF. The CDR3 bases are TGTGCCATCAGTTCCATGAGCTCCTACAATGAGCAGTTCTTC.

This clone was counted a single time. This CDR3 is also generated by other DNA sequences in the sample. This chain connects TRBV18 to TRBJ1-5; the match to TRBD1 covers 11 bases. The junction had 1 base not matched to a gene; V was cut back by 3 bases and J by 6 bases. Germline-derived CDR1 and CDR2 are KGHSH and LQKENI. There are 14 residues in the CDR3. The CDR3, as DNA: TGTGCCAGCTCACCGGGACAGGGGGGTCAGCCCCAGCATTTT. It is translated as CASSPGQGGQPQHF.

This clone was detected only a few times. The gene calls are TRBV27 and TRBJ1-1; 8 bases align to TRBD1. The germline V gene has CDR1 MNHEY and CDR2 SMNVEV (reference sequence). There are 20 residues in the CDR3. The V and J ends lost 4 bases and 1 base, in that order; junction bases with no gene match: 20. CDR3 sequence: CASSSRILDRVRGRNTEAFF. The CDR3 DNA follows: TGTGCCAGCAGTTCGAGGATCCTGGACAGGGTAAGAGGTAGGAACACTGAAGCTTTCTTT.

Details on this clone: One end of the junction varies from germline; a read error may be responsible. The chain uses TRBV11-2 and TRBJ1-1; a weak D match, TRBD1 (5 bases). Germline V gives CDR1 SGHAT, CDR2 FQNNGV. The CDR3 loop spans 13 amino acids. The CDR3 loop reads CASSLLSRAEAFF. The CDR3 region has the DNA TGTGCCAGTAGCTTACTGTCCAGGGCTGAAGCTTTCTTT.

This clone was seen more than once but under ten times. The rearrangement links TRBV19 to TRBJ1-5, with 12 bases aligning to TRBD1. The length of the CDR3 is 15 residues. Germline lookup yields CDR1 LNHDA and CDR2 SQIVND (reference sequence). V dropped 6 bases and J dropped 7; count of bases not matched to a gene: 7. CDR3 in amino acids: CASSRGQGAVQPQHF. In DNA, the CDR3 is TGTGCCAGTAGCCGGGGACAGGGGGCCGTCCAGCCCCAGCATTTT.

This rearrangement joins TRBV5-5 to TRBJ2-1; 8 bases are a match to TRBD1. Germline loops: CDR1 SGHKS, CDR2 YYEKEE (reference sequence). The CDR3 is 17 residues long. The junction had 11 bases not matched to a gene; V was cut back by 4 bases and J by 2 bases. The CDR3 DNA reads TGTGCCAGCAGCGTTACCTCGGGGACAGGAGCCTACAATGAGCAGTTCTTC. Protein product: CASSVTSGTGAYNEQFF.

The V call is TRBV13, the J call TRBJ2-3, with 7 bases fitting TRBD1. The CDR3 consists of 14 residues. Germline values: CDR1 PRHDT, CDR2 FYEKMQ (reference sequence). J lost 0 bases, V lost 4 bases, and 1 base had no gene match. CDR3 in amino acids: CASSSGQSTDTQYF. CDR3 nucleotide sequence: TGTGCCAGCAGCTCGGGACAGAGCACAGATACGCAGTATTTT.

J is TRBJ2-2 and V is TRBV5-1, with 7 bases fitting TRBD1. Germline V gene sequence: CDR1 SGHRS, CDR2 YFSETQ. V gave up 4 bases and J gave up 1 base; unmatched junction bases: 10. The CDR3 consists of 17 residues. CDR3 nucleotide sequence: TGCGCCAGCAGCCGTTATCGGGACAGCGGGAACACCGGGGAGCTGTTTTTT. Translation gives CASSRYRDSGNTGELFF.

The chain couples TRBV18 to TRBJ1-3; possible D gene TRBD1, 6 bases. This CDR3 comprises 14 residues. With 3 bases removed from V and 4 bases from J, the gap between germline ends came to 10 bases. Germline V gene data show CDR1 as KGHSH and CDR2 as LQKENI. This chain's CDR3 is CASSPTQGGNTIYF. The CDR3 nucleotides read TGTGCCAGCTCACCGACCCAGGGGGGAAACACCATATATTTT. Combining the CDR3 with reference TRBV18 and TRBJ1-3 gives the whole variable domain NAGVMQNPRHLVRRRGQEARLRCSPMKGHSHVYWYRQLPEEGLKFMVYLQKENIIDESGMPKERFSAEFPKEGPSILRIQQVVRGDSAAYFCASSPTQGGNTIYFGEGSWLTVV.

This chain uses TRBV7-3 with TRBJ1-1; D gene uncertain. The germline V and J ends were trimmed by 5 bases and 6 bases, with 13 bases remaining between them. Germline loops: CDR1 SGHTA, CDR2 FQGTGA. This CDR3 spans 13 amino acids. The CDR3 spells CASSRVRGSEAFF. DNA of the CDR3: TGTGCCAGCAGCCGAGTACGGGGTTCTGAAGCTTTCTTT.

The gene calls are TRBV9 and TRBJ1-2; D is uncertain. The germline gives CDR1 SGDLS, CDR2 YYNGEE. V dropped 2 bases and J dropped 8 bases, with 22 bases sitting between them. The CDR3 sequence is 16 residues long. The CDR3 loop reads CASSVQRAPTPLGYTF. The CDR3 nucleotides read TGTGCCAGCAGCGTCCAGCGGGCTCCCACCCCGCTAGGCTACACCTTC.

V and J are TRBV19 and TRBJ2-5; D may be TRBD2 (5 bases). This CDR3 region has 15 residues. Trimming cost V 4 bases and J 7 bases, with 19 bases left between them. Germline V gene lookup returns CDR1 LNHDA and CDR2 SQIVND (reference sequence). CDR3 amino acids: CASSTSTLPGGTQYF. DNA of the CDR3: TGTGCCAGTAGTACCTCGACCCTCCCCGGAGGGACCCAGTACTTC.

The V gene is TRBV7-2, the J gene TRBJ2-7, with 10 bases aligning to TRBD2. CDR3 length: 15 residues. The germline V gene encodes CDR1 SGHTA and CDR2 FQGNSA. V was clipped by 6 bases and J by 0 bases; unmatched bases: 5. CDR3 nucleotide sequence: TGTGCCAGCAGTTTTACTAGCGGGATCTCCTACGAGCAGTACTTC. It codes for CASSFTSGISYEQYF.

The chain carries TRBV7-2 and TRBJ2-6, with 9 bases fitting TRBD2. The V and J ends lost 3 bases and 0 bases, in that order; junction bases with no gene match: 6. The CDR3 has 18 residues. From germline, CDR1 is SGHTA and CDR2 FQGNSA. This CDR3 reads CASSFLAGSHSGANVLTF. The CDR3 bases are TGTGCCAGCAGCTTCCTAGCGGGATCCCACTCTGGGGCCAACGTCCTGACTTTC.

This chain joins TRBV4-3 and TRBJ1-3, with D maybe TRBD1 (5 bases). V lost 5 bases and J lost 2, with 13 bases in between. Germline CDR1 and CDR2: LGHNA and YSLEER. The CDR3 is made up of 15 amino acids. CDR3 nucleotides: TGCGCCAGCAGCGGGCAGGGTAGCCCTGGAAACACCATATATTTT. This encodes CASSGQGSPGNTIYF.

The chain couples TRBV18 to TRBJ1-2; TRBD1 is a possible D gene (5 bases). V was pared by 1 base and J by 6 bases, with 21 bases between. Germline V gene sequence: CDR1 KGHSH, CDR2 LQKENI. There are 17 residues in the CDR3. The CDR3: CASSPRPDTRQRNGYTF. CDR3 nucleotide sequence: TGTGCCAGCTCACCACGACCGGACACCCGGCAACGGAATGGCTACACCTTC.

This clone occurred a few times. The chain uses TRBV4-1 and TRBJ2-1; 9 bases match TRBD1. This CDR3 has 18 residues. Germline CDR1 is MGHRA and CDR2 is YSYEKL. With V trimmed by 3 bases and J by 5 bases, 14 bases remained unmatched. The CDR3 bases are TGCGCCAGCAGCCAGCTACCACCAGGGACAGGGCCTAACAATGAGCAGTTCTTC. Protein product: CASSQLPPGTGPNNEQFF.

The chain links TRBV6-6 to TRBJ1-2; D might be TRBD1 (6 bases). Germline V lookup: CDR1 MNHNY, CDR2 SVGAGI (reference sequence). The CDR3 has 14 residues. V was clipped by 6 bases and J by 8 bases, with 19 bases between them. The CDR3 here is CASSPGVKGGGYTF. CDR3 nucleotide sequence: TGTGCCAGCAGCCCAGGGGTTAAAGGGGGAGGCTACACCTTC.

This clone came up a few times. The chain links TRBV7-2 to TRBJ2-7, with D unclear. Per germline, CDR1 SGHTA and CDR2 FQGNSA. CDR3 length: 12 amino acids. V lost 5 bases, J lost 7 bases, and 12 bases lay in between. The CDR3 coding sequence is TGTGCCAGCAGCCCCCCAGGTCCTGAGCAGTACTTC. Protein: CASSPPGPEQYF.

Points on this clone: One junction end disagrees with the germline gene, perhaps due to a read error. The chain links TRBV2 to TRBJ2-7; D perhaps matches TRBD1 (6 bases). Germline values: CDR1 SNHLY, CDR2 FYNNEI. The CDR3 has 12 residues. The CDR3 bases are TGTGCCAGCAGTGAAGCGAACAGGGATAGGAACTTC. Residues: CASSEANRDRNF.